These 7 T cell receptor beta chains were all obtained from the same sample, sequenced in a study of metastatic and nonmetastatic thyroid tumors. TCRdb ran MiXCR on the PCR reads. This sample has about 39,000 clones, with approximately 17% found just once. All patients were treatment-naive before thyroid surgery. The sample comprised tumor tissue. These receptors were taken from a female donor with papillary thyroid cancer or a benign thyroid nodule (not recorded which). Some clones in this sample may be carry-over from other donors' samples.

This clone was detected only a few times. Just one base apart from a much larger clone, this may be a read error. The chain links TRBV5-1 to TRBJ1-1; possibly TRBD1 for D (6 bases). Germline lookup yields CDR1 SGHRS and CDR2 YFSETQ. The CDR3 is 13 amino acids. As DNA, the CDR3 is TGCCCCAGCAGTCAGACGGGACATGGTGAAGCTTTCTTT. As protein: CPSSQTGHGEAFF. Full variable domain (outside the CDR3, taken from reference TRBV5-1 and TRBJ1-1): KAGVTQTPRYLIKTRGQQVTLSCSPISGHRSVSWYQQTPGQGLQFLFEYFSETQRNKGNFPGRFSGRQFSNSRSEMNVSTLELGDSALYLCPSSQTGHGEAFFGQGTRLTVV.

The chain combines TRBV7-8 with TRBJ2-7; D is ambiguous. The CDR3 loop spans 13 amino acids. Germline CDR1 reads SGHVS; CDR2 reads FQNEAQ. V was trimmed by 7 bases and J by 3 bases, leaving 13 bases between them. CDR3 in amino acids: CASILFENYEQYF. The CDR3, as DNA: TGTGCCAGCATCCTGTTCGAGAACTACGAGCAGTACTTC. Drawing the rest from reference TRBV7-8 and TRBJ2-7, the complete variable domain is GAGVSQSPRYKVAKRGQDVALRCDPISGHVSLFWYQQALGQGPEFLTYFQNEAQLDKSGLPSDRFFAERPEGSVSTLKIQRTQQEDSAVYLCASILFENYEQYFGPGTRLTVT.

In its sample, this clone is medium-sized (0.01 to 0.1%). The rearrangement uses TRBV7-2 and TRBJ2-1, with D maybe TRBD2 (5 bases). The V gene lost 0 bases and the J gene lost 3 bases, with 9 bases spanning the gap. The length of the CDR3 is 15 residues. Germline CDR1 is SGHTA and CDR2 is FQGNSA. The CDR3 DNA is TGTGCCAGCAGCTTAGCGTTGGGAGTCTACAATGAGCAGTTCTTC. Residues: CASSLALGVYNEQFF. Full variable domain (missing parts from reference TRBV7-2 and TRBJ2-1): GAGVSQSPSNKVTEKGKDVELRCDPISGHTALYWYRQSLGQGLEFLIYFQGNSAPDKSGLPSDRFSAERTGGSVSTLTIQRTQQEDSAVYLCASSLALGVYNEQFFGPGTRLTVL.

The rearrangement links TRBV27 to TRBJ2-7, with 7 nucleotides matching TRBD1. Losses at the gene ends were 6 bases for V and 13 bases for J; bases not matched to a gene: 18. The CDR3 is made up of 14 amino acids. Germline values: CDR1 MNHEY, CDR2 SMNVEV (reference sequence). The CDR3 DNA reads TGTGCCAGCAGCCCGGGACAGACCACTTACGATCATTACTTC. Its protein product is CASSPGQTTYDHYF.

A note on this clone: Compared with germline, one end of the junction differs, possibly owing to a read error. The V gene is TRBV7-2, the J gene TRBJ2-5; D tentatively reads TRBD1 or TRBD2 (6 bases each). CDR1 is SGHTA, CDR2 FQGNSA, per germline. The CDR3 spans 16 residues. CDR3: CAGSLAIGGQQETQYF. The DNA for the CDR3 is TGTGCCGGCAGCTTAGCTATCGGGGGCCAACAAGAGACCCAGTACTTC.

In its sample, this clone was seen a few times. A much larger clone lies one base from this, so it may be a read error. The limits of the CDR3 on the DNA are not certain, so only TCRdb's listed CDR3 is given. The chain carries TRBV29-1 and TRBJ2-7; TRBD2, the table's D call, was not compared with the DNA. Germline lookup yields CDR1 SQVTM and CDR2 ANQGSEA. Including both end residues, the CDR3 is 12 amino acids long. The CDR3 loop is CSVAEGSTEHYF.

Worth noting for this clone: Being one base from a much bigger clone, this may be a read error. The CDR3 ends on some other residue instead of the conserved phenylalanine or tryptophan, so this is likely a read error. V and J are TRBV5-1 and TRBJ2-6, with unresolved D. Germline CDR1 SGHRS, CDR2 YFSETQ. V was trimmed by 6 bases and J by 14 bases, leaving 3 bases between them. The CDR3 is 8 amino acids. This CDR3 is CASIFLTS. The DNA of the CDR3 is TGCGCCAGCATCTTCCTGACTAGC.